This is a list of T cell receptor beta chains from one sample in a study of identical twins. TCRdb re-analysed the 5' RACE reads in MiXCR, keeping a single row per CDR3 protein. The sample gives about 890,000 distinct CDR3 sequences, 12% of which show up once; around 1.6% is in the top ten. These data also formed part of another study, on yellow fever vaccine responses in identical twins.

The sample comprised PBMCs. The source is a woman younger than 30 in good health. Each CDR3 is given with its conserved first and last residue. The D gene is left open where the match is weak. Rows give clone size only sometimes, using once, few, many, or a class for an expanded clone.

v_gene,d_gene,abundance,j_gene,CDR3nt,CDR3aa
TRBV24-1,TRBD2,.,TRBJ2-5,TGTGCCACCAGTGATTCGGGACTAGCGTACTTC,CATSDSGLAYF
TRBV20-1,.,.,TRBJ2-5,TGCAGTGCTAGAGATCTGAGGGACACTCAAGAGACCCAGTACTTC,CSARDLRDTQETQYF
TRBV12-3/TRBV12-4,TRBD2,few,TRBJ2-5,TGTGCCAGCAGTTTACAGACTAGCGGGGGGCCCCAGTACTTC,CASSLQTSGGPQYF
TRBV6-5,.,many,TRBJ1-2,TGTGCCAGCAGTTACGGGGGGGGCGCGGACTATGGCTACACCTTC,CASSYGGGADYGYTF
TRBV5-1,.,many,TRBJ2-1,TGCGCCAGCAGCTTGGGACAGGGAGGCTACAATGAGCAGTTCTTC,CASSLGQGGYNEQFF
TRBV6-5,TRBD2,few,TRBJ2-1,TGTGCCAGCAGTTGGGGGGATATAGCGGGGTACAATGAGCAGTTCTTC,CASSWGDIAGYNEQFF
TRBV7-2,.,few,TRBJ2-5,TGTGCCAGCAGCTTAGGTTCGAGTCTTCCCCAAGAGACCCAGTACTTC,CASSLGSSLPQETQYF
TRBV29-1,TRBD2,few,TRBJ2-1,TGCAGCGTTGGAGGCGCGGCTAGCGGGAGCTCCTACAATGAGCAGTTCTTC,CSVGGAASGSSYNEQFF
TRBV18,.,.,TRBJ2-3,TGTGCCAGCTCACCTCTCGAGGGGGCAGATACGCAGTATTTT,CASSPLEGADTQYF
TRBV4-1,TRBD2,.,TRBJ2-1,TGCGCCAGCAGCCAAGCTGCGGGAGTAGGGAACAATGAGCAGTTCTTC,CASSQAAGVGNNEQFF
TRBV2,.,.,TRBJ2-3,TGTGCCAGCCGTGAGACTAGTCCCTGGACCACAGATACGCAGTATTTT,CASRETSPWTTDTQYF
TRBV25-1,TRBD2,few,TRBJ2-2,TGTGCCACAAGCGGGGTCAACAGGCTGGGGGAGCTGTTTTTT,CATSGVNRLGELFF
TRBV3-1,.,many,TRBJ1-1,TGTGCCAGCAGCCAAGAAGTGACATGGGACACTGAAGCTTTCTTT,CASSQEVTWDTEAFF
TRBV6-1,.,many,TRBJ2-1,TGTGCCAGCAGTCAAGGACATAGCTCCTACAATGAGCAGTTCTTC,CASSQGHSSYNEQFF
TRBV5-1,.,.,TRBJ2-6,TGCGCCAGCAGCATCTCCGGGACGGTGACCTCTGGGGCCAACGTCCTGACTTTC,CASSISGTVTSGANVLTF
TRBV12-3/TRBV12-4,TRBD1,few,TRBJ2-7,TGTGCCAGCAGTACAGGGGGCCTCTCCTACGAGCAGTACTTC,CASSTGGLSYEQYF
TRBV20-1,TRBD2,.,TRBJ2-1,TGCAGTGCTAGAGATTTGCTAGCGGGAGGGAAAAGCTCCTACAATGAGCAGTTCTTC,CSARDLLAGGKSSYNEQFF
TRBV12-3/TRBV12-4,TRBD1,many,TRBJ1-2,TGTGCCAGCAGCAGACAGGGGGCGAGCTATGGCTACACCTTC,CASSRQGASYGYTF
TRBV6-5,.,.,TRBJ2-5,TGTGCCAGCAGTTACACTGCCCCAGGAAGAGAGACCCAGTACTTC,CASSYTAPGRETQYF
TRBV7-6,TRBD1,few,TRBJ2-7,TGTGCCAGCAGCTTAGCATGGGACAGAAATTCCTACGAGCAGTACTTC,CASSLAWDRNSYEQYF
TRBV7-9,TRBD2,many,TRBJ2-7,TGTGCCAGCAGCTTGGCGGGGGTGGAGCAGTACTTC,CASSLAGVEQYF
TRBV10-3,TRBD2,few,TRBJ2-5,TGTGCCACCGGCGGGGTCCGGGGGGGAGAGACCCAGTACTTC,CATGGVRGGETQYF
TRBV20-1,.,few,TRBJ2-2,TGCAGTGCTAGTGAGTTCACCGGGGAGCTGTTTTTT,CSASEFTGELFF
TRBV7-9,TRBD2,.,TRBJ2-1,TGTGCCAGCACCGTGACTAGCGGTTACAATGAGCAGTTCTTC,CASTVTSGYNEQFF
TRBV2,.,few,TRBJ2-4,TGTGCCAGCAGTGCCCAGGGGAGGAACATTCAGTACTTC,CASSAQGRNIQYF
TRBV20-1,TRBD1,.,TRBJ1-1,TGCAGTGCTAGAGCCCCCGTTGGGGCCAGGGGGCTGAGGACTGAAGCTTTCTTT,CSARAPVGARGLRTEAFF
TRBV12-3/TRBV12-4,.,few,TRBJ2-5,TGTGCCAGCACCCCCGCAGGGAGGGAGACCCAGTACTTC,CASTPAGRETQYF
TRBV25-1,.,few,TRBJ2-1,TGTGCCAGGGGACCAGTAGCGTTCTCCTACAATGAGCAGTTCTTC,CARGPVAFSYNEQFF
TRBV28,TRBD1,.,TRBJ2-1,TGTGCCAGCAGCCCAGGGGGGACAGGGGGTCCCTACAATGAGCAGTTCTTC,CASSPGGTGGPYNEQFF
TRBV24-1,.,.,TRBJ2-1,TGTGCCACCAGCCCCCCGGGGTCCGGGGGATCCTACAATGAGCAGTTCTTC,CATSPPGSGGSYNEQFF
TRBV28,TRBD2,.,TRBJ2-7,TGTGCCACCTTACGGACTAGCGGAGCCTACGAGCAGTACTTC,CATLRTSGAYEQYF
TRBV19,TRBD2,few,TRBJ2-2,TGTGCCAGTAGCGGGGTAGCGGGAGTCTCGAACACCGGGGAGCTGTTTTTT,CASSGVAGVSNTGELFF
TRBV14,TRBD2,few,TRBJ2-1,TGTGCCAGCAGCGACCCCAGGACTAGACTCTACAATGAGCAGTTCTTC,CASSDPRTRLYNEQFF
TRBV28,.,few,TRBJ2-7,TGTGCCAGCAGTCCTATAAGCGCCAAAACGTCGGGAACTCCTAGTGAGCAGTACTTC,CASSPISAKTSGTPSEQYF
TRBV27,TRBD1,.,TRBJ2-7,TGTGCCAGCAGTTTATCCGGACAGGTCTCCTCCTACGAGCAGTACTTC,CASSLSGQVSSYEQYF
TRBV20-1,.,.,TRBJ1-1,TGCAGTGCTAGAGTCGGGAGGGGAACTGAAGCTTTCTTT,CSARVGRGTEAFF
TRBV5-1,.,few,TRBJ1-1,TGCGCCAGCAGCTTGGAGGGCAGACAAAAACTCATGAACACTGAAGCTTTCTTT,CASSLEGRQKLMNTEAFF
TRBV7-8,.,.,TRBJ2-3,TGTGCCAGCAGCACTGGGCGGTGGGGCACAGATACGCAGTATTTT,CASSTGRWGTDTQYF
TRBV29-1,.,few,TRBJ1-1,TGCAGCGTTGAATTAGGGGTGGCTTTCTTT,CSVELGVAFF
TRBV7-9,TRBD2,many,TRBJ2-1,TGTGCCAGCAGCATCGGACTAGCGGTAAACAATGAGCAGTTCTTC,CASSIGLAVNNEQFF
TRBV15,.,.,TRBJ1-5,TGTGCCACCAGCAGAGTTGGGCAACACCCGGGCAATCAGCCCCAGCATTTT,CATSRVGQHPGNQPQHF
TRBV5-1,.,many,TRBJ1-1,TGCGCCAGCAGCTTGGCCCCCTGGTTGTTAGCTTTCTTT,CASSLAPWLLAFF
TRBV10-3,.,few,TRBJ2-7,TGTGCCATCAGTGAAGTCAGCTCCTACGAGCAGTACTTC,CAISEVSSYEQYF
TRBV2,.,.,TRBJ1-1,TGTGCCAGCAGTGAAGCGCTTCAAGAGACGCTGAGACCTGAAGCTTTCTTT,CASSEALQETLRPEAFF
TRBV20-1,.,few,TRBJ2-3,TGCAGTGTCACCACGGGGGCCGACACAGATACGCAGTATTTT,CSVTTGADTDTQYF
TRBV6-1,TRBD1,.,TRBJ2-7,TGTGCCAGCAGTGACGACAGGGGGTCCACCTACGAGCAGTACTTC,CASSDDRGSTYEQYF
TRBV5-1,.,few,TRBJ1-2,TGCGCCAGCAGCCTATTAGCCGGGGTGGACTATGGCTACACCTTC,CASSLLAGVDYGYTF
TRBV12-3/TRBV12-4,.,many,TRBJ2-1,TGTGCCAGCAGCACAAACAATGAGCAGTTCTTC,CASSTNNEQFF
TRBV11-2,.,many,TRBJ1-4,TGTGCCAGCAGCCCCCCTAACGCGGGGACATTTGAGGGGAAACTGTTTTTT,CASSPPNAGTFEGKLFF
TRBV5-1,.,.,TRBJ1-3,TGCGCCAGCAGCCCGGACAACTCTGGAAACACCATATATTTT,CASSPDNSGNTIYF
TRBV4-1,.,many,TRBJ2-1,TGCGCCAGCAGCCCGACGGGAACGACCAATGAGCAGTTCTTC,CASSPTGTTNEQFF
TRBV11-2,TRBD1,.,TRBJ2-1,TGTGCCAGCAGCCCTAGCCAGCAGGACAGGTTGGGGTACAATGAGCAGTTCTTC,CASSPSQQDRLGYNEQFF
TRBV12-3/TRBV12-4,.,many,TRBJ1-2,TGTGCCAGCAGCGAGAACAGGGATATGTATGGCTACACCTTC,CASSENRDMYGYTF